This T cell receptor (beta chain) came from a study of blood T cell repertoires in COVID-19. Study summary: Sources were T cells, B-cell-depleted T cells, or PBMCs; the material itself was cDNA or gDNA.

This clone appeared many times. Generated by immunoSEQ multiplex PCR, the TCRdb table keeps only in-frame clones and is missing some. The sample includes hundreds of thousands of clones, around 90% of them seen just once. This sequence was found in a man between 60 and 75 years old who had recovered from COVID-19. Sequenced sample: peripheral blood.

The DNA for the CDR3 is TGTGCCAGTAGTATTGTTTTTAGTTGGGACAGGAACACTGAAGCTTTCTTT. Amino acid sequence: CASSIVFSWDRNTEAFF. This chain joins TRBV19 and TRBJ1-1, with 7 nucleotides matching TRBD1. The CDR3 consists of 17 residues. CDR1 and CDR2 from the germline V gene are LNHDA and SQIVND (reference sequence). Losses at the gene ends were 3 bases for V and 1 base for J; bases not matched to a gene: 11. The variable domain in full, with the rest retrieved from reference TRBV19 and TRBJ1-1, is DGGITQSPKYLFRKEGQNVTLSCEQNLNHDAMYWYRQDPGQGLRLIYYSQIVNDFQKGDIAEGYSVSREKKESFPLTVTSAQKNPTAFYLCASSIVFSWDRNTEAFFGQGTRLTVV.